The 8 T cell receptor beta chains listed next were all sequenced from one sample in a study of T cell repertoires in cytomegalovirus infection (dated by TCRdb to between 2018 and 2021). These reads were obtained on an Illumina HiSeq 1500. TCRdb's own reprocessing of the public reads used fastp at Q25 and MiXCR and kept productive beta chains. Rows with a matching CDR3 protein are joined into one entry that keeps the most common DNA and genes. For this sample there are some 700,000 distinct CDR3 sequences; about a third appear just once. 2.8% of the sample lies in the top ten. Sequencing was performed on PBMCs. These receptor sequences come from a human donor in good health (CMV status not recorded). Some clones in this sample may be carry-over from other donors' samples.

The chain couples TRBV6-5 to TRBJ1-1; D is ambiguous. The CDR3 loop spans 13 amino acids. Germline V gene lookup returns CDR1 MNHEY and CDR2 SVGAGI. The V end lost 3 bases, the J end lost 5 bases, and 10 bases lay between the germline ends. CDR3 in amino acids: CASSYAAKTEAFF. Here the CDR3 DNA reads TGTGCCAGCAGTTATGCCGCGAAGACTGAAGCTTTCTTT.

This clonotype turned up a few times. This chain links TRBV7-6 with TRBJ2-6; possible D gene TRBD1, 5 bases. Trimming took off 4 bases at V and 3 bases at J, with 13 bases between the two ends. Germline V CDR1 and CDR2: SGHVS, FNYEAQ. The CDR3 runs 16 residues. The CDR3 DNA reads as TGTGCCAGCAGCTCCATCCCAGGGAATGGGGCCAACGTCCTGACTTTC. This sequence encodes CASSSIPGNGANVLTF.

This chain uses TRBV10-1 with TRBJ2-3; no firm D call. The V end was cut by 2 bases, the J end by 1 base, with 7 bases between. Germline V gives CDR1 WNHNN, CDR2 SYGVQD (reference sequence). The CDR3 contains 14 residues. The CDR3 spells CASSEGPRTDTQYF. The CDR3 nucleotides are TGCGCCAGCAGTGAGGGGCCCCGCACAGATACGCAGTATTTT.

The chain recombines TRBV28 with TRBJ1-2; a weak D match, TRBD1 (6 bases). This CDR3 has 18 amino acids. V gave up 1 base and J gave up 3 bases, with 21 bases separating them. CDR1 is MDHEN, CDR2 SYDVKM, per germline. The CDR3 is CASSLSVGAGEVDYGYTF. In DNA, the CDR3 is TGTGCCAGCAGTTTATCCGTAGGCGCAGGGGAGGTTGACTATGGCTACACCTTC.

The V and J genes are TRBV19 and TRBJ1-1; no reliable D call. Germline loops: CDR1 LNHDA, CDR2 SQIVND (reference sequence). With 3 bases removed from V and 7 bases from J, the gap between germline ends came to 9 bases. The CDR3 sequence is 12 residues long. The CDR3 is CASSMGAGEAFF. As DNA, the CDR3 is TGTGCCAGTAGTATGGGAGCGGGTGAAGCTTTCTTT.

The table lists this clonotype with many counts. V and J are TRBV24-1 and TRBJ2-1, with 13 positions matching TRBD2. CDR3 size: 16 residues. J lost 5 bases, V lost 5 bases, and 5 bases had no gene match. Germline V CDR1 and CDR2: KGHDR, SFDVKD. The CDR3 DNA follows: TGTGCCACCAGTGGGACTAGCGGGAGCCGGAACAATGAGCAGTTCTTC. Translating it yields CATSGTSGSRNNEQFF.

The CDR3 DNA follows: TGTGCCAGCAGTGGTAGACAGGGGCGGACTGAAGCTTTCTTT. Its translation is CASSGRQGRTEAFF. This chain uses TRBV28 with TRBJ1-1; 8 bases agree with TRBD1. Per germline, CDR1 MDHEN and CDR2 SYDVKM. The CDR3 is 14 amino acids. The trim removed 5 bases at V and 5 bases at J, leaving 7 bases unmatched.

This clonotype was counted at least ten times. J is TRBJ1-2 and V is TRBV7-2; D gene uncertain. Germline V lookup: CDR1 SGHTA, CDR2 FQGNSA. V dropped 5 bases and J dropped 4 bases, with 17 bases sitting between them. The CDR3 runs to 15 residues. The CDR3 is CASSDHGGRPYGYTF. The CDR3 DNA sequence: TGTGCCAGCAGCGACCATGGAGGGCGCCCCTATGGCTACACCTTC.